Listed below are T cell receptor beta chains from one sample, sequenced in a study of cytomegalovirus exposure and HLA in healthy donors. Clones were sequenced by immunoSEQ multiplex PCR, and TCRdb holds only the in-frame ones, with some missing. This repertoire shows 94,000 or so clones, over 70% found once; its top ten account for under 10%. The sample was PBMCs. These receptors were obtained from a man aged 55 to 70 in good health and CMV-seronegative. CDR3s include the opening cysteine and the closing phenylalanine or tryptophan. D genes are given only for firm matches.

d_call j_call v_call cdr3_aa cdr3_nt
- TRBJ2-3 TRBV4-1 CASSQSGLAADTQYF TGCGCCAGCAGCCAATCCGGGCTAGCTGCCGATACGCAGTATTTT
- TRBJ2-1 TRBV28 CASSPTDRNEQFF TGTGCCAGCAGTCCCACAGACCGTAATGAGCAGTTCTTC
- TRBJ1-4 TRBV28 CASSFSGGTNEKLFF TGTGCCAGCAGTTTTAGCGGCGGCACTAATGAAAAACTGTTTTTT
- TRBJ2-7 TRBV6-6 CASSSGRGSDEQYF TGTGCCAGCAGTTCCGGACGAGGGAGCGACGAGCAGTACTTC
TRBD2 TRBJ2-5 TRBV7-9 CASSLGSSGRAAETQYF TGTGCCAGCAGCTTAGGAAGTAGCGGGAGGGCCGCCGAGACCCAGTACTTC
TRBD1 TRBJ1-2 TRBV5-1 CASSLFRQGDGYTF TGCGCCAGCAGCTTGTTCCGCCAGGGGGACGGCTACACCTTC
TRBD1 TRBJ1-3 TRBV18 CASSPGDRSGNTIYF TGTGCCAGCTCACCAGGGGACAGGTCTGGAAACACCATATATTTT
TRBD2 TRBJ2-1 TRBV5-1 CASSPLAGLNNEQFF TGCGCCAGCAGCCCACTAGCGGGCCTAAACAATGAGCAGTTCTTC
- TRBJ2-5 TRBV6-5 CASSSGHGRTQYF TGTGCCAGCAGTTCAGGACACGGGCGGACCCAGTACTTC
TRBD1 TRBJ2-7 TRBV6-5 CASTRGGTGGYEQYF TGTGCCAGCACCCGGGGCGGGACAGGGGGCTACGAGCAGTACTTC
TRBD2 TRBJ2-1 TRBV10-2 CASSALAGVSNEQFF TGCGCCAGCAGTGCACTAGCGGGAGTCTCTAATGAGCAGTTCTTC
TRBD1 TRBJ1-5 TRBV6-1 CASTGSGQGYQPQHF TGTGCCAGCACGGGCAGTGGACAGGGGTACCAGCCCCAGCATTTT
- TRBJ2-7 TRBV11-2 CASSLVGLEQYF TGTGCCAGCAGCTTAGTGGGGCTGGAGCAGTACTTC
TRBD2 TRBJ2-5 TRBV6-5 CASTRLAGSPETQYF TGTGCCAGCACAAGACTAGCGGGGTCTCCGGAGACCCAGTACTTC